These T cell receptor beta chains were read from a single sample in a study of blood T cell repertoires in COVID-19. TCRdb's copy holds only in-frame clones and misses some; the assay was immunoSEQ multiplex PCR. The table lists around 300,000 clones, approximately 88% of them singletons. Sequenced: peripheral blood. The receptors come from a woman aged 30 to 39 with COVID-19, enrolled during active disease. The CDR3 runs from the conserved cysteine through the conserved F or W. The order of the fields is V gene, clone size, J gene, D gene, CDR3 protein, CDR3 DNA. D genes are given only for firm matches. Where a row states a size, it is once, few, many or the class of an expanded clone; other rows omit it.

TRBV7-9,.,TRBJ1-5,.,CASSPSGGGYQPQHF,TGTGCCAGCAGCCCGTCCGGCGGGGGTTATCAGCCCCAGCATTTT
TRBV3-1/TRBV3-2,once,TRBJ1-1,.,CASSQEDLNTEAFF,TGTGCCAGCAGCCAAGAGGACTTGAACACTGAAGCTTTCTTT
TRBV30,.,TRBJ1-2,.,CASHRGLYGYTF,TGTGCCTCTCATCGAGGGCTCTATGGCTACACCTTC
TRBV2,few,TRBJ1-1,.,CASSQDTQNTEAFF,TGTGCCAGCAGTCAGGACACCCAGAACACTGAAGCTTTCTTT
TRBV27,.,TRBJ2-5,.,CASSFQGSETQYF,TGTGCCAGCAGTTTCCAGGGAAGCGAGACCCAGTACTTC
TRBV4-2,.,TRBJ2-1,.,CASSQVSNEQFF,TGTGCCAGCAGCCAAGTCTCGAATGAGCAGTTCTTC
TRBV5-1,once,TRBJ1-3,TRBD1,CASSYGQGPSSGNTIYF,TGCGCCAGCAGCTACGGACAGGGGCCGAGCTCTGGAAACACCATATATTTT
TRBV6-2/TRBV6-3,.,TRBJ1-1,.,CASSYSRTAGVTEAFF,TGTGCCAGCAGTTACTCGCGGACGGCAGGGGTTACTGAAGCTTTCTTT
TRBV2,.,TRBJ1-2,TRBD1,CATSLSNRGGYTF,TGTGCCACCTCTCTATCTAACAGGGGCGGCTACACCTTC
TRBV12-2,.,TRBJ1-3,.,CASRIRDTGNTIYF,TGTGCAAGTCGCATCCGGGACACGGGAAACACCATATATTTT
TRBV27,.,TRBJ2-3,TRBD1,CASSLQGGPDTQYF,TGTGCCAGCAGTCTACAGGGGGGCCCAGATACGCAGTATTTT
TRBV7-9,.,TRBJ2-3,TRBD2,CASSFGLAGAYTQYF,TGTGCCAGCAGCTTCGGACTAGCGGGGGCATATACGCAGTATTTT
TRBV2,.,TRBJ2-7,.,CASRAGNPYEQYF,TGTGCCAGCCGCGCGGGCAATCCCTACGAGCAGTACTTC
TRBV28,.,TRBJ1-2,.,CASSTSGQGASNGYTF,.
TRBV27,.,TRBJ1-5,.,CASKSTGTGGNQPQHF,TGTGCCAGCAAGTCCACTGGGACTGGGGGCAATCAGCCCCAGCATTTT
TRBV2,.,TRBJ2-5,.,CATREETQYF,TGTGCCACCAGGGAGGAGACCCAGTACTTC
TRBV10-3,.,TRBJ2-3,.,CATRATDTQYF,TGTGCCACCAGAGCCACAGATACGCAGTATTTT
TRBV6-5,.,TRBJ1-5,TRBD1,CASSPDRAQPQHF,TGTGCCAGCAGTCCCGACAGGGCTCAGCCCCAGCATTTT